The T cell receptor beta chain described here comes from a study of blood T cells in healthy people across ages. Comments on this clonotype: No antigen is known for it. This may arise from a read error, as a much more abundant clone is one base away.

For the second PCR, which ran for 7 to 11 cycles, a sample-barcoded 5' primer and a J-beta primer mix were used. Via MiXCR, TCRdb re-called the 5' RACE reads, giving one row per CDR3 protein. The sample lists approximately 810,000 distinct CDR3 sequences, 25% to 35% occurring once. Overall study results and limits: Diversity figures based on one million T cells were deemed too low. Donors of long life had a larger count of naive CD4+ cells and greater diversity than aged donors. Older age went with lower TCR beta diversity per million T cells, in a roughly linear way.

The CDR3 is made up of 16 amino acids. V lost 7 bases, J lost 5 bases, and 14 bases stayed unmatched. Germline V lookup: CDR1 KGHDR, CDR2 SFDVKD. Per sample, a minimum of 6.5 million PBMCs were isolated. Sequenced: blood. V gene TRBV24-1 combines with J gene TRBJ2-5, with TRBD2 matching 8 bases. The clonotype was recovered from a woman of 80 years or more in good health. Here the CDR3 DNA reads TGTGCCACCAGCGGGGAACGAGCGGGGGATCGGGAGACCCAGTACTTC. This encodes CATSGERAGDRETQYF.